The text below deals with one T cell receptor beta chain. V lost 4 bases and J 4 bases, leaving 19 bases between the germline ends. The CDR3 is made up of 17 amino acids. Germline V gene data show CDR1 as MNHEY and CDR2 as SVGAGI. These data come from a study of T-cell reconstitution after alpha-beta-depleted transplantation in children. Preparation of the TCRbeta library was carried out with unique molecular identifiers. TCRdb re-derived calls from the PCR reads in MiXCR, one entry per CDR3 protein. The repertoire has about 400,000 distinct CDR3 sequences, roughly 20% of them found once; the top ten carry 3% to 4.5%.

The material sequenced was PBMCs from the stem cell graft donor, taken from the stem cell graft. The V call is TRBV6-5, the J call TRBJ2-2, with D possibly being TRBD1 or TRBD2 (6 bases each). The receptor comes from a human donor who donated a stem cell graft to a child with acute myeloid leukemia. In DNA form, the CDR3 reads TGTGCCAGCAGTTCCGGCCTCCGGGGGCGTAGCACCGGGGAGCTGTTTTTT. It yields the protein CASSSGLRGRSTGELFF.